This T cell receptor (beta chain) was retrieved from a study of CD8+ T cells in alopecia areata. Overall study results and limits: For lesional scalp, especially alopecia totalis/universalis, clonality was higher than in normal scalp. A large proportion of expanded lesional clones were detected persisting in scalp and blood during tofacitinib. Alphabeta T cells residing in normal skin are also sequenced in scalp samples.

Noted treatment: oral pan-JAK inhibitor, 5-10 mg twice daily. Sorting from PBMCs produced CD4+ and CD8+ T cells. CDR1 and CDR2 (germline): LNHDA, SQIVND (reference sequence). Trimming pared 4 bases from V and 3 bases from J, leaving 12 bases between. CDR3 size: 14 residues. Only a few counts were recorded for this clone. Its antigen remains unidentified. The authors extracted RNA and reverse transcribed it into cDNA as the sequencing template. Some clones are missing from TCRdb's copy, which holds only in-frame ones; the method was immunoSEQ multiplex PCR. The table shows a few hundred thousand clones, with more than 30% occurring only once.

This material consisted of CD4+ T cells sorted from blood, taken at approximately week 30, from a patient treated with tofacitinib. This rearrangement joins TRBV19 to TRBJ2-5; D may be TRBD2 (5 bases). This receptor was obtained from a human donor with alopecia areata. The CDR3 here is CASSNPGKKETQYF. In DNA form, the CDR3 reads TGTGCCAGTAGTAACCCGGGGAAGAAAGAGACCCAGTACTTC.